This T cell receptor (beta chain) comes out of a study of siplizumab effects on memory and regulatory T cells. Clones were sequenced by immunoSEQ multiplex PCR, and TCRdb holds only the in-frame ones, with some missing. Of approximately 100,000 clones in the sample, 92% were seen once. Trimming removed 8 bases from V and 5 bases from J, with 18 bases in between. This CDR3 has 14 residues. CDR1 is MNHEY, CDR2 SVGAGI, per germline. The clonotype comes from a human donor in good health. Sequencing was carried out using Tregs sorted from blood. This chain links TRBV6-5 with TRBJ1-1; D is possibly TRBD1 (6 bases). CDR3: CASAKRTGKTEAFF. The CDR3 bases are TGTGCCAGCGCCAAACGTACAGGGAAGACTGAAGCTTTCTTT.